In its sample, the clone carrying this T cell receptor (beta chain) was seen a few times. The record originates from a study of blood T cell repertoires in COVID-19. Authors' analysis steps: For nucleated cells, counts were estimated from reference gene primer amplification. The method was immunoSEQ multiplex PCR; TCRdb's version includes in-frame clones alone and lacks a portion of them. That table is the source of V, J and clone size, and D and trimming were worked out from the DNA. The table records some 150,000 clones, about 88% of them present only once. This CDR3 comprises 15 residues. J was trimmed by 5 bases and V by 3 bases; bases with no gene match: 3. Germline V gives CDR1 MDHEN, CDR2 SYDVKM.

The rearrangement joins TRBV28 to TRBJ1-4; 10 bases are shared with TRBD1. This TCR came from a woman in her sixties or seventies with acute or convalescent COVID-19. The sequenced sample was peripheral blood. The CDR3 here is CASSLMTGGNEKLFF. CDR3 coding DNA: TGTGCCAGCAGTTTGATGACAGGGGGCAATGAAAAACTGTTTTTT.